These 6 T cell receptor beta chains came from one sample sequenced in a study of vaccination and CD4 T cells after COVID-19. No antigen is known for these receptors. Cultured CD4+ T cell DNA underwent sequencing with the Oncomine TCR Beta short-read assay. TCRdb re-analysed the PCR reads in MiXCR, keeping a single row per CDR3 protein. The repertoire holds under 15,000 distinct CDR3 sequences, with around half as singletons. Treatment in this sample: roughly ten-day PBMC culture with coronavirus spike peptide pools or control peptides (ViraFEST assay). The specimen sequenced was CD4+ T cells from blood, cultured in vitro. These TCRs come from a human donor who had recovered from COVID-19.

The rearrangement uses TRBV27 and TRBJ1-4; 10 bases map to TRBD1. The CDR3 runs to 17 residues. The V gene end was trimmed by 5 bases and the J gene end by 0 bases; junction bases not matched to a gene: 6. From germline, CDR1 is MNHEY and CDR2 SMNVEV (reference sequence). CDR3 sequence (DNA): TGTGCCAGCAGTAGGAGACAGGGGGCTGCAACTAATGAAAAACTGTTTTTT. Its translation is CASSRRQGAATNEKLFF.

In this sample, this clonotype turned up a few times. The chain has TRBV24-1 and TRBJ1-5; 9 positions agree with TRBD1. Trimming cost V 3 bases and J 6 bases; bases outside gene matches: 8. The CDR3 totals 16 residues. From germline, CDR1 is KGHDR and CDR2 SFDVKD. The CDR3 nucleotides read TGTGCCACCAGTGATGGCGACAGGGGGGGGACTCAGCCCCAGCATTTT. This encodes CATSDGDRGGTQPQHF.

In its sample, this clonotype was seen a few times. The CDR3 is CASTPGRATDTQYF. The CDR3 coding sequence is TGTGCCAGCACCCCAGGGAGGGCCACAGATACGCAGTATTTT. The chain employs TRBV7-3 and TRBJ2-3, with TRBD2 matching 7 bases. The J segment lost 2 bases and the V segment lost 7 bases, leaving 6 bases of the junction unmatched. Germline V gene data show CDR1 as SGHTA and CDR2 as FQGTGA. The CDR3 totals 14 residues.

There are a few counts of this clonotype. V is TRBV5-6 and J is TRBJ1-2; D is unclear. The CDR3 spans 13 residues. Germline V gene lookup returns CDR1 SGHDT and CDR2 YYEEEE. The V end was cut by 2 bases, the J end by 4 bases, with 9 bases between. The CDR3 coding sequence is TGTGCCAGCAGCTTCGGGAGCTCCTATGGCTACACCTTC. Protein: CASSFGSSYGYTF.

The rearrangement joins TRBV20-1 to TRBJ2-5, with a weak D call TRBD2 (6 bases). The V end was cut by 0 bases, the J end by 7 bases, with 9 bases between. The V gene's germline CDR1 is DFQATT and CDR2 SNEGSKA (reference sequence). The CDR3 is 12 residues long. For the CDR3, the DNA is TGCAGTGCTAGAGAGGGGGGACGGACCCAGTACTTC. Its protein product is CSAREGGRTQYF.

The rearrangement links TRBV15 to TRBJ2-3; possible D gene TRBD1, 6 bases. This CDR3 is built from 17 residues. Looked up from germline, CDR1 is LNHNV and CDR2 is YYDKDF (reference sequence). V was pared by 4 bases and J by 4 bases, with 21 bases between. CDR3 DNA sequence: TGTGCCACCAGCAAAGCACCCCAGGGGCAGTTTGCAGATACGCAGTATTTT. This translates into CATSKAPQGQFADTQYF.